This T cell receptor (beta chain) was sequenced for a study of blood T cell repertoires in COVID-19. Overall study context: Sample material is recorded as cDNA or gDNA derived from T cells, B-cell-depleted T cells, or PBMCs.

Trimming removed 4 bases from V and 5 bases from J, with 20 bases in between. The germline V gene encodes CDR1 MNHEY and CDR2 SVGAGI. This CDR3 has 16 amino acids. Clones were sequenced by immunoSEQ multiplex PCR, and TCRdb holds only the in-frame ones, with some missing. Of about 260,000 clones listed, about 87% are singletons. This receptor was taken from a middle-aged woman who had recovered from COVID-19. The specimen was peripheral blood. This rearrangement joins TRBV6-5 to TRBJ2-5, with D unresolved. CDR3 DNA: TGTGCCAGCAGTTCCTCCACGGGTGAAGTTGTTGAGACCCAGTACTTC. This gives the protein CASSSSTGEVVETQYF.